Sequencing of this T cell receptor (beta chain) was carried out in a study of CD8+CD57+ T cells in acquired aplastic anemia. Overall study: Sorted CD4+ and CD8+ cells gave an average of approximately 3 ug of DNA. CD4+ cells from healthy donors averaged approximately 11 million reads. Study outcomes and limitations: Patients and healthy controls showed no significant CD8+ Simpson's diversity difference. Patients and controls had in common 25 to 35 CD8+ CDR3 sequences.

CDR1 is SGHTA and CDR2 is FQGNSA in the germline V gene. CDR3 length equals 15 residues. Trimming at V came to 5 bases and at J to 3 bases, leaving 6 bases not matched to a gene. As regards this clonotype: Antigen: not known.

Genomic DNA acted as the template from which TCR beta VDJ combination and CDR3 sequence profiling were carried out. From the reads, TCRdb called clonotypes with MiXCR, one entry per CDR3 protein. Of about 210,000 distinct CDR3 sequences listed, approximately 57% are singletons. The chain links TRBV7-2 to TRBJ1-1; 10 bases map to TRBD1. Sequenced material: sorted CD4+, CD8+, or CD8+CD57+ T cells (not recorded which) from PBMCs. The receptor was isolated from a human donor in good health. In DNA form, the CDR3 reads TGTGCCAGCAGCACCCCCGGGACAGGGGACACTGAAGCTTTCTTT. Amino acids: CASSTPGTGDTEAFF. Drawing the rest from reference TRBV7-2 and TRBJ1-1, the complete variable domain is GAGVSQSPSNKVTEKGKDVELRCDPISGHTALYWYRQSLGQGLEFLIYFQGNSAPDKSGLPSDRFSAERTGGSVSTLTIQRTQQEDSAVYLCASSTPGTGDTEAFFGQGTRLTVV.